One and the same sample provided the 15 T cell receptor beta chains below, sequenced in a study of OX40 agonist ivuxolimab in advanced cancers. TCRdb's table, derived via immunoSEQ multiplex PCR, lists solely in-frame clones and lacks some. The sample records about 77,000 clones, more than 80% being singletons. The sample in question was CD4+ or CD8+ T cells sorted from blood, obtained in a trial of the OX40 agonist ivuxolimab. These receptors originate from an adult with an advanced solid tumor such as melanoma, head and neck, liver or kidney cancer.

The CDR3: CATGDRGNYGYTF. In nucleotides, the CDR3 is TGTGCCACAGGGGACAGGGGGAACTATGGCTACACCTTC. The chain combines TRBV28 with TRBJ1-2, with TRBD1 matching 11 bases. This CDR3 is 13 amino acids long. The ends lost 10 bases at V and 2 bases at J; junction bases unmatched: 3. Germline CDR1 reads MDHEN; CDR2 reads SYDVKM.

The chain combines TRBV11-3 with TRBJ2-2; D gene unclear. CDR1 SGHNT and CDR2 YENEEA come from the germline V gene. The CDR3 is 13 amino acids. Trimming pared 1 base from V and 5 bases from J, leaving 5 bases between. CDR3 protein: CASSLAQTGELFF. The CDR3 bases are TGTGCCAGCAGCTTAGCGCAGACCGGGGAGCTGTTTTTT. Based on the CDR3 plus reference TRBV11-3 and TRBJ2-2, the full variable domain is EAGVVQSPRYKIIEKKQPVAFWCNPISGHNTLYWYLQNLGQGPELLIRYENEEAVDDSQLPKDRFSAERLKGVDSTLKIQPAELGDSAVYLCASSLAQTGELFFGEGSRLTVL.

The chain recombines TRBV7-9 with TRBJ2-7; either TRBD1 or TRBD2 may supply D (5 bases each). There are 15 residues in the CDR3. V was clipped by 7 bases and J by 5 bases, with 21 bases between them. Germline CDR1 is SEHNR and CDR2 is FQNEAQ (reference sequence). The DNA of the CDR3 is TGTGCCAGCACCAATGGGCAGGGAGTGGGTCACGAGCAGTACTTC. Its translation is CASTNGQGVGHEQYF.

CDR3 region: CASSADPGLAGGLAYNEQFF. The CDR3, as DNA: TGTGCCAGCAGCGCCGACCCGGGACTAGCGGGAGGGCTCGCCTACAATGAGCAGTTCTTC. The gene calls are TRBV9 and TRBJ2-1, with 16 bases that match TRBD2. From germline, CDR1 is SGDLS and CDR2 YYNGEE. The CDR3 is 20 residues long. V lost 3 bases, J lost 2 bases, and 11 bases stayed unmatched.

This clone was detected once. The CDR3 sequence is CATSRIPSYEQYF. The CDR3 DNA reads as TGTGCCACCAGCAGGATCCCTTCCTACGAGCAGTACTTC. The chain has TRBV15 and TRBJ2-7; D is unresolved. Trimming shortened V by 3 bases and J by 1 base, and 7 bases separated the two germline ends. Germline CDR1 and CDR2: LNHNV and YYDKDF (reference sequence). The CDR3 extends over 13 amino acids.

The genes are TRBV7-2 and TRBJ2-7; the D gene could be TRBD1 or TRBD2 (7 bases each). This CDR3 is built from 16 residues. Germline V gene sequence: CDR1 SGHTA, CDR2 FQGNSA. The germline V and J ends were trimmed by 6 bases and 2 bases, with 20 bases remaining between them. The CDR3, as DNA: TGTGCCAGCAGGAAAGCAGGGGGGGAGAGGCCCTACGAGCAGTACTTC. Residues: CASRKAGGERPYEQYF.

CDR3 nucleotides: TGTGCCAGCAGTTTATTACGGATTAGCAATCAGCCCCAGCATTTT. Its translation is CASSLLRISNQPQHF. This chain links TRBV28 with TRBJ1-5, with D uncertain. The germline V and J ends were trimmed by 1 base and 0 bases, with 7 bases remaining between them. Germline CDR1 is MDHEN and CDR2 is SYDVKM. This CDR3 has 15 residues.

This clone has more than one count but fewer than ten. This chain connects TRBV7-2 to TRBJ2-7, with D possibly TRBD1 on 6 matching bases. Germline V gene data show CDR1 as SGHTA and CDR2 as FQGNSA. CDR3 size: 13 residues. The V gene lost 5 bases and the J gene lost 0 bases, with 8 bases spanning the gap. This CDR3 reads CASSRQASYEQYF. CDR3 in DNA: TGTGCCAGCAGCAGACAGGCCTCCTACGAGCAGTACTTC.

V gene TRBV5-6 combines with J gene TRBJ2-2, with D possibly TRBD1 on 6 matching bases. Germline loops: CDR1 SGHDT, CDR2 YYEEEE. The CDR3 sequence is 14 residues long. Trimming took 3 bases from V and 5 from J, leaving 11 bases between them. In DNA, the CDR3 is TGTGCCAGCAGCTCCTTCAGGGGAACCGGGGAGCTGTTTTTT. Translation gives CASSSFRGTGELFF.

This chain links TRBV11-2 with TRBJ2-3; the D gene is possibly TRBD2 (6 bases). Germline loops: CDR1 SGHAT, CDR2 FQNNGV. The CDR3 runs to 14 residues. V shed 6 bases and J shed 3 bases, with 13 bases lying between them. CDR3 sequence reads: CASSPTAGTDTQYF. CDR3 in DNA: TGTGCCAGCAGTCCAACTGCGGGGACAGATACGCAGTATTTT.

The chain has TRBV28 and TRBJ2-4, with D tentatively TRBD2 (6 bases). V lost 4 bases to trimming and J lost 2 bases, with 24 bases between them. The length of the CDR3 is 19 residues. CDR1 is MDHEN and CDR2 is SYDVKM in the germline V gene. As DNA, the CDR3 is TGTGCCAGCAGTTCCCCCGTCCGCCCCGGGGGTGTAACCAAAAACATTCAGTACTTC. This codes for CASSSPVRPGGVTKNIQYF.

The rearrangement joins TRBV5-1 to TRBJ2-3, with D possibly matching TRBD1 (5 bases). CDR1 and CDR2 (germline): SGHRS, YFSETQ. CDR3 length: 14 amino acids. Trimming left V 5 bases short and J 4 bases short, with 14 bases between. DNA of the CDR3: TGCGCCAGCAGTAGGCAGGGTGAGGCAGATACGCAGTATTTT. Encoded protein: CASSRQGEADTQYF. Variable domain in full (rest from reference TRBV5-1 and TRBJ2-3): KAGVTQTPRYLIKTRGQQVTLSCSPISGHRSVSWYQQTPGQGLQFLFEYFSETQRNKGNFPGRFSGRQFSNSRSEMNVSTLELGDSALYLCASSRQGEADTQYFGPGTRLTVL.

V is TRBV4-2 and J is TRBJ2-2; D is unresolved. In germline, CDR1 is LGHNA, CDR2 YNFKEQ. This CDR3 comprises 16 residues. Trimming left V 1 base short and J 5 bases short, with 14 bases between. The DNA of the CDR3 is TGTGCCAGCAGCCAAGTTGAACGACGTGGGACCGGGGAGCTGTTTTTT. Its protein is CASSQVERRGTGELFF.

The genes are TRBV5-4 and TRBJ2-7, with D possibly TRBD1 on 5 matching bases. The CDR3 totals 14 residues. The germline gives CDR1 SGHNT, CDR2 YYREEE (reference sequence). Trimming removed 0 bases from V and 5 bases from J, with 12 bases in between. The CDR3 reads CASSLGGQAHEQYF. Here the CDR3 DNA reads TGTGCCAGCAGCTTGGGGGGCCAGGCCCACGAGCAGTACTTC.

This clone appeared once. The chain combines TRBV7-2 with TRBJ1-2; D gene unclear. Trimming stripped 1 base from V and 1 base from J, with 13 bases between. CDR1 is SGHTA, CDR2 FQGNSA, per germline. This CDR3 has 16 residues. The CDR3 region has the DNA TGTGCCAGCAGCTTAGGAGGGCGAGCCGTTAACTATGGCTACACCTTC. This gives the protein CASSLGGRAVNYGYTF.